This entry is about one T cell receptor (beta chain). Method: immunoSEQ multiplex PCR; TCRdb's copy keeps in-frame clones and lacks some. The profile shows tens of thousands of clones, 85% to 95% of them singletons. The V segment lost 7 bases and the J segment 3 bases; nucleotides outside the gene matches: 5. CDR1 is LNHDA and CDR2 is SQIVND in the germline V gene (reference sequence). This CDR3 has 16 amino acids. These data are taken from a study of T cell changes during pregnancy in multiple sclerosis. The gene calls are TRBV19 and TRBJ2-3, with 15 bases identical to TRBD2. The sequencing used CD8+ T cells from peripheral blood mononuclear cells, collected in the third trimester of pregnancy. The origin of this receptor is a female donor with multiple sclerosis, enrolled in a pregnancy study. CDR3 sequence (DNA): TGTGCCAGTACCAGAGGGACTAGCGGGAGGACAGATACGCAGTATTTT. Protein sequence: CASTRGTSGRTDTQYF.